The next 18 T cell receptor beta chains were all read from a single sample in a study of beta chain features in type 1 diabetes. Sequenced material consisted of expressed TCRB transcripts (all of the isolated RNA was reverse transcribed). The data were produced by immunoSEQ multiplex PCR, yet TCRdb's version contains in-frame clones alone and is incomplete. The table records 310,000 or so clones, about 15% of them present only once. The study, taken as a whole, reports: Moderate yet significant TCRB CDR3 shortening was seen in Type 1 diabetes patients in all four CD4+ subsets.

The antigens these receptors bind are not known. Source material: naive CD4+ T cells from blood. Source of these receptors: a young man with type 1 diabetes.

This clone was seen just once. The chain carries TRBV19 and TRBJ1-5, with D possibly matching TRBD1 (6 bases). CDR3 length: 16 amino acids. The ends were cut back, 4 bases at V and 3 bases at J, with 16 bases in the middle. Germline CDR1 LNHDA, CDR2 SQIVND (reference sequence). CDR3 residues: CASSTRQAVNNQPQHF. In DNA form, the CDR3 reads TGTGCCAGTAGTACTAGACAGGCGGTCAACAATCAGCCCCAGCATTTT.

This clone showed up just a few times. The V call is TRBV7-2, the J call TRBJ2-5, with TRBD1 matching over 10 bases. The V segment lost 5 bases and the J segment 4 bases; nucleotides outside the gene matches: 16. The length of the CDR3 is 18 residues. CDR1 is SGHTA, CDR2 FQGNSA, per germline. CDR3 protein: CASSLRARTGGGRETQYF. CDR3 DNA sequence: TGTGCCAGCAGCCTCAGGGCGCGGACAGGGGGAGGGAGAGAGACCCAGTACTTC.

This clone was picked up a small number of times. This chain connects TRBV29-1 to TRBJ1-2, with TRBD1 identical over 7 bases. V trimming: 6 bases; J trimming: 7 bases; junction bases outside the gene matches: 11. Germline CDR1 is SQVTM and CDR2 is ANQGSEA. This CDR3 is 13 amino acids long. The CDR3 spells CSVKSDREAGYTF. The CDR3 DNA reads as TGCAGCGTAAAATCAGACAGGGAGGCTGGCTACACCTTC.

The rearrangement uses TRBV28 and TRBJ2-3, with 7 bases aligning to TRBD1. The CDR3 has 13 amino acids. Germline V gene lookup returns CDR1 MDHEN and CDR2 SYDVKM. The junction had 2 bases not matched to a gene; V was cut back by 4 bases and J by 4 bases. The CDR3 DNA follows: TGTGCCAGCAGTTCGCAGGGGGCAGATACGCAGTATTTT. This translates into CASSSQGADTQYF.

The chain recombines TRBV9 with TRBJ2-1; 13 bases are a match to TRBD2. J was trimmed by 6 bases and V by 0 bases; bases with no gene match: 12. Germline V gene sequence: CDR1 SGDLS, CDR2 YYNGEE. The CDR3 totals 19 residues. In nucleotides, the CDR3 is TGTGCCAGCAGCGTAGATCTAAGGACTAGCGGGAGTCGGGCCAATGAGCAGTTCTTC. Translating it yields CASSVDLRTSGSRANEQFF.

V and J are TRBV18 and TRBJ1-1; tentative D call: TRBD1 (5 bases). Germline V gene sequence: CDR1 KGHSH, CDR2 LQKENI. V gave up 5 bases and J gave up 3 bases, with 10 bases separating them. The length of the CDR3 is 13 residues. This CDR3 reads CASSAGWDTEAFF. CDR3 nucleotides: TGTGCCAGCTCAGCAGGGTGGGACACTGAAGCTTTCTTT. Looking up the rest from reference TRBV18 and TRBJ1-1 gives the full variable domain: NAGVMQNPRHLVRRRGQEARLRCSPMKGHSHVYWYRQLPEEGLKFMVYLQKENIIDESGMPKERFSAEFPKEGPSILRIQQVVRGDSAAYFCASSAGWDTEAFFGQGTRLTVV.

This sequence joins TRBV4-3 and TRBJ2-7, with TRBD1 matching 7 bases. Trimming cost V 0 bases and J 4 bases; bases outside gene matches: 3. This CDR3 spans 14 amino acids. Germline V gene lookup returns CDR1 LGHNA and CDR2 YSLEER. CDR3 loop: CASSQDRQGYEQYF. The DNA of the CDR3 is TGCGCCAGCAGCCAAGATAGACAGGGTTACGAGCAGTACTTC.

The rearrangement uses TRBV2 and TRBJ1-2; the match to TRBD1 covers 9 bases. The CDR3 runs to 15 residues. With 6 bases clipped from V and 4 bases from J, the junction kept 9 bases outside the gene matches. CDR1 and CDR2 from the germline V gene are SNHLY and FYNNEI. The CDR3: CASRSLATGGYGYTF. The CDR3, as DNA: TGTGCCAGCAGGAGTTTAGCGACAGGGGGCTATGGCTACACCTTC.

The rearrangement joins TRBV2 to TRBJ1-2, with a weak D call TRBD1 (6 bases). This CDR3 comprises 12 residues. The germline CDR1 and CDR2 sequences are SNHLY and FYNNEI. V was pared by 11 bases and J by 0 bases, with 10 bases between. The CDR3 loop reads CAGWTANYGYTF. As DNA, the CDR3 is TGTGCCGGATGGACAGCTAACTATGGCTACACCTTC. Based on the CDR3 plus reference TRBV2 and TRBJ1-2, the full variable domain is EPEVTQTPSHQVTQMGQEVILRCVPISNHLYFYWYRQILGQKVEFLVSFYNNEISEKSEIFDDQFSVERPDGSNFTLKIRSTKLEDSAMYFCAGWTANYGYTFGSGTRLTVV.

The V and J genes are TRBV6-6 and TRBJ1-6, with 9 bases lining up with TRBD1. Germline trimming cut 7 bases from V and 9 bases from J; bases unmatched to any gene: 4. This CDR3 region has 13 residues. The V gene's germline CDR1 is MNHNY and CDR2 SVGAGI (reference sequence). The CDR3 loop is CASKEQGASPLHF. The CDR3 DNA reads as TGTGCCAGCAAGGAACAGGGGGCTTCACCCCTCCACTTT.

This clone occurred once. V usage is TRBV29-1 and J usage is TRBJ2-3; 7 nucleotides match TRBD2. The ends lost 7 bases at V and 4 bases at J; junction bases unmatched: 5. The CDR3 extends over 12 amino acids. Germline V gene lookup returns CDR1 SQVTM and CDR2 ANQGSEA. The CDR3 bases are TGCAGCGCCGAGCGGGGTGCAGATACGCAGTATTTT. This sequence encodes CSAERGADTQYF.

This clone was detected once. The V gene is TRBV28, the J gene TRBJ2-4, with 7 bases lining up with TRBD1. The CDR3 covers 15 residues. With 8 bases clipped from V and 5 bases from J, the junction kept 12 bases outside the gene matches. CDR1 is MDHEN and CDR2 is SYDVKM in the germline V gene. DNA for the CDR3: TGTGCCAGCCGTCCGACAGGGAAGTTCGAAAACATTCAGTACTTC. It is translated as CASRPTGKFENIQYF.

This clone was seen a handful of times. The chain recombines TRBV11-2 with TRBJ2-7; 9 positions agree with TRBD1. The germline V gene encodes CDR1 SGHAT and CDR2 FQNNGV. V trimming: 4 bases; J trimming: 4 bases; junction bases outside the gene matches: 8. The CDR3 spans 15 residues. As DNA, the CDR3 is TGTGCCAGCAGCTCCTCGGACAGGGGAGGTTACGAGCAGTACTTC. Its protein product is CASSSSDRGGYEQYF.

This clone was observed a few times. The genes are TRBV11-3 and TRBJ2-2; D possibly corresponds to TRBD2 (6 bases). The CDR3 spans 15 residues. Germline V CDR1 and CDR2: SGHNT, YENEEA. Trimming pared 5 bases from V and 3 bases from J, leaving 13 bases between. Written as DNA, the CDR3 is TGTGCCAGCAGCCCACATGGGGGGTACACCGGGGAGCTGTTTTTT. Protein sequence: CASSPHGGYTGELFF.

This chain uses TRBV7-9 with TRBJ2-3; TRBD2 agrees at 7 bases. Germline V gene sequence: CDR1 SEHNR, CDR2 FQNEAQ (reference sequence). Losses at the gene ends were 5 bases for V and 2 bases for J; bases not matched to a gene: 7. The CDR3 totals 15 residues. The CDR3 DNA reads TGTGCCAGCAGCCCACCTAGCGGAAACACAGATACGCAGTATTTT. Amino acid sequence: CASSPPSGNTDTQYF.

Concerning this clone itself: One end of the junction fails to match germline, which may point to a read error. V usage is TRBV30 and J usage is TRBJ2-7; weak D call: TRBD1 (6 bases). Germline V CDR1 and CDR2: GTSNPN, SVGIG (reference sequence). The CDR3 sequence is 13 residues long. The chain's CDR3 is CAWSVPGTLERYF. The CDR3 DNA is TGTGCCTGGAGTGTTCCCGGGACACTGGAGCGGTACTTC.

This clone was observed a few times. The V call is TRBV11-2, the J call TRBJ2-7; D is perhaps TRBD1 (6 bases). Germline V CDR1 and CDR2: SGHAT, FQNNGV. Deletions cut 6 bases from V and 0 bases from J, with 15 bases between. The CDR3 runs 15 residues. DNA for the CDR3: TGTGCCAGCAGTTACCGGGACATAAGCTCCTACGAGCAGTACTTC. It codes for CASSYRDISSYEQYF.

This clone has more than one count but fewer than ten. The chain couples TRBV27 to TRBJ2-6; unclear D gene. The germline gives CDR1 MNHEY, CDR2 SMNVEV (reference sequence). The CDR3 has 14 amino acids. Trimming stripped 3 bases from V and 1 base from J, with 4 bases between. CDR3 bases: TGTGCCAGCAGTTTTACTTCTGGGGCCAACGTCCTGACTTTC. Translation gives CASSFTSGANVLTF.